This TCR beta chain was sequenced for a study of spatial heterogeneity in lung cancer. Study observations and caveats: Ubiquitous expanded tumor TCRs showed up in blood more at resection than follow-up.

Each TCR cDNA molecule bore a unique molecular identifier. Via MiXCR, TCRdb re-called the 5' RACE reads, giving one row per CDR3 protein. The sample lists 110,000 or so distinct CDR3 sequences; under 14% were seen once. Time point given: blood at routine non-recurrence follow-up after resection. This clonotype has ten or more counts. Its antigen is unidentified. V was shortened by 3 bases and J by 0 bases, with 9 bases between the two germline ends. The V gene's germline CDR1 is LNHNV and CDR2 YYDKDF (reference sequence). This CDR3 spans 15 amino acids. The receptor comes from a female donor with early-stage non-small cell lung cancer. The sequences come from PBMCs, collected at follow-up. This rearrangement joins TRBV15 to TRBJ1-5; D perhaps matches TRBD1 (5 bases). DNA of the CDR3: TGTGCCACCAGCAGGGCCGGGACTAGCAATCAGCCCCAGCATTTT. Translation: CATSRAGTSNQPQHF.